This record covers a single T cell receptor gamma chain. The antigen this receptor binds is unknown. Per-base quality was not reported, and no clone a single base away is much larger than it. Libraries were prepared through multiplex PCR. Instrument on record: Ion Torrent PGM. TRG repertoires were amplified from 150 to 200 ng of biopsy DNA using the LymphoTrack kit, whose primers carry Illumina adapters. TRG amplicons were purified using AMPure XP beads, were quantified on a 2100 Bioanalyzer, and were pooled equimolarly. An Ion PGM instrument was used to sequence the TRG libraries. The paper's data handling went like this. Using FastX, any read was removed if more than 10% of its nucleotides had quality scores below the third quartile calculated per patient. Reads were aligned with IMGT/HighV-QUEST to assign V, D and J genes, identify CDR3 regions and assess functionality. After the sequences were translated into amino acids, every sequence predicted to be non-functional was thrown out. CDR3s were split into kmers with and without positional annotation, PCA was performed on kmer frequencies, and samples were clustered using all 1023 combinations of PCs 1-10. Classification was validated by leave-one-out cross-validation, re-optimising parameters on the remaining samples each time. Shannon diversity was calculated with the vegan R package from repeated random subsamples, each the size of the lowest read count. TCRdb called clones from the public reads with CATT, and repeated DNA sequences were later combined into one row. TCRdb's processing, not the authors' own work, is the source of the V and J calls. For this sample the table gives 2,000 to 2,500 gamma-chain clones, of which about 44% were detected only once. 4.5% to 6% of the sample goes to the ten largest clones.

The data were obtained in a study of intestinal T cells in coeliac disease (dated by TCRdb to the early 2020s). Background for the entire study: In the TRG cohort, coeliac patients were much younger than controls, with a mean age of roughly 15 years compared with about 52 years. The TCR-delta (TRD) cohort included duodenal biopsies from 11 coeliac disease patients and 11 non-coeliac controls. A second, larger TCR-gamma (TRG) cohort included duodenal biopsies from roughly 36 coeliac disease patients and more than 20 non-coeliac controls.

For each case, genomic DNA was extracted from ten 5-um FFPE scrolls with the QIAamp DNA FFPE tissue kit. Fully anonymised formalin-fixed paraffin-embedded duodenal biopsies surplus to diagnostic needs were used to test TCR repertoire-based classification of coeliac disease. The germline V and J ends show losses of 3 bases and 0 bases respectively, and no gene match explains 7 bases of the junction. From the cysteine through the phenylalanine, the CDR3 covers 16 amino acids. Of all the DNA, just the CDR3 is kept, 48 bases in frame from base 1. CDR1 and CDR2 are read off the germline V gene (reference sequence) as GITISATS and ISYDGTV. General study outcomes and caveats: FFPE-derived DNA was found to be relatively degraded, and loss of a proportion of TCR sequences in each sample was likely caused by this degradation. Age was significantly different between the coeliac and control groups, but splitting the analysis by age did not give a significant classification. Repeated CDR3 amino acid sequences could not be distinguished from PCR duplicates in the analysis. TRG clustering correctly classified most of the 54 biopsies (approximately 94%), with a reported leave-one-out accuracy of roughly 87%. In training, clustering based on TRD kmers put every one of the 22 biopsies in the right class, and the leave-one-out accuracy was reported as 91%.

The rearrangement joined TRGV9 to TRGJP1. The TCR comes from a human donor with celiac disease. The sequenced sample was a duodenal biopsy. The DNA reads TGTGCCTTGTGGGAGTCCCCAAATACCACTGGTTGGTTCAAGATATTT. It codes for CALWESPNTTGWFKIF.